These 27 T cell receptor beta chains were all obtained from the same sample, sequenced in a study of tumor-infiltrating lymphocytes in primary liver carcinoma. From around 18-30 mg of unsorted bulk tissue, DNA and RNA were co-extracted together. Starting from around 0.45 ug of total RNA, TCR beta cDNA was produced with a primer in the constant region. ARM-PCR was slightly modified, and three nested multiplex PCR rounds with it gave rise to the TCR beta libraries. Two initial PCR rounds of roughly 10 cycles each paired TRBV1-TRBV30 forward primers with a C-beta reverse primer. In TCRdb, the multiplex PCR reads were re-called with MiXCR into one record per CDR3 protein. This table has approximately 92,000 distinct CDR3 sequences, less than 75% appearing once. Sample: tumor-adjacent normal liver tissue. The receptor set was obtained from a man aged 40-50 years with primary liver carcinoma and hepatitis B virus infection.

This clonotype was seen once. A much larger clonotype is one base distant, so this may be a read error. The V call is TRBV10-3, the J call TRBJ1-1; tentatively, D is TRBD1 (6 bases). Looked up from germline, CDR1 is ENHRY and CDR2 is SYGVKD. This CDR3 has 16 residues. Deletions cut 0 bases from V and 0 bases from J, with 11 bases between. CDR3 in DNA: TGTGCCATCAGTGAGTCACGAGGGGGTATGAACACTGAAGCTTTCTTT. Translated: CAISESRGGMNTEAFF.

This chain links TRBV6-5 with TRBJ2-7, with D unclear. V lost 0 bases and J lost 1, with 10 bases in between. Per germline, CDR1 MNHEY and CDR2 SVGAGI. CDR3 length equals 15 residues. The CDR3 region is CASSYSSGESYEQYF. As DNA, the CDR3 is TGTGCCAGCAGTTACTCTAGTGGGGAATCCTACGAGCAGTACTTC.

This clonotype came up many times. J is TRBJ2-7 and V is TRBV5-1; 9 bases map to TRBD2. The junction had 4 bases not matched to a gene; V was cut back by 1 base and J by 2 bases. The CDR3 length is 15 residues. Looked up from germline, CDR1 is SGHRS and CDR2 is YFSETQ. The CDR3 protein is CASSLTSGQAYEQYF. CDR3 coding DNA: TGCGCCAGCAGCTTGACTAGCGGGCAGGCCTACGAGCAGTACTTC.

Concerning this clonotype itself: The junction departs from germline at one end; a sequencing error may be responsible. The CDR3 spells CASSLPLSSDEQSF. The DNA for the CDR3 is TGTGCCAGCAGTTTACCCCTGTCTAGCGATGAGCAGTCCTTC. J is TRBJ2-1 and V is TRBV12-3 or TRBV12-4, with D maybe TRBD2 (6 bases). The CDR3 consists of 14 residues.

Worth noting for this clonotype: Because the CDR3 is missing its conserved closing phenylalanine or tryptophan, this is likely a read error. This chain joins TRBV11-2 and TRBJ2-2; 12 bases are a match to TRBD2. The CDR3 has 19 residues. Germline-derived CDR1 and CDR2 are SGHAT and FQNNGV. CDR3 region: CASSPGGGLAGLNTGELFS. The DNA of the CDR3 is TGTGCTAGCAGCCCGGGAGGGGGACTAGCGGGTCTTAACACCGGGGAGCTGTTTTCT.

A word on this clonotype: Compared with germline, one end of the junction differs, possibly owing to a read error. J is TRBJ2-7 and V is TRBV4-1; possibly TRBD2 for D (6 bases). CDR3 length equals 14 residues. Germline CDR1 is MGHRA and CDR2 is YSYEKL. The CDR3 DNA sequence: TGTGCCAGCAGCCCCCGGGACTCGCGGATTGGGCAGTACTTC. It yields the protein CASSPRDSRIGQYF.

Comments on this clonotype: Mismatch with germline at one junction end may stem from a read error. V gene TRBV11-2 combines with J gene TRBJ2-7; D is possibly TRBD2 (7 bases). This CDR3 comprises 16 residues. Germline lookup yields CDR1 SGHAT and CDR2 FQNNGV. CDR3 protein: CASSSQGSGRGYERYF. CDR3 nucleotides: TGTGCCAGCAGCTCACAGGGATCTGGGAGGGGGTACGAGCGGTACTTC.

Comment on this clonotype: This may come from a read error, since a much larger clone is one base off. Because the CDR3's place on the DNA is in doubt, the DNA is left out and the CDR3 is given as listed by TCRdb. This rearrangement joins TRBV7-9 to TRBJ1-1; no DNA check was done on the table's D call, TRBD1. CDR1 is SEHNR and CDR2 is FQNEAQ in the germline V gene (reference sequence). The CDR3 is 18 residues long, counting both termini. This CDR3 reads CASSLFGQGTGVNTEVFF.

A note on this clonotype: One end of the junction varies from germline; a read error may be responsible. V gene TRBV12-3 or TRBV12-4 combines with J gene TRBJ1-6; tentatively, D is TRBD1 (5 bases). CDR3 size: 16 residues. The CDR3 bases are TGTGCCGGCAGTCCAGGTTCGGGCAGGGTGGGATCACCCCTCCACTTT. Its translation: CAGSPGSGRVGSPLHF.

This clonotype was detected only a few times. The chain carries TRBV28 and TRBJ2-7; TRBD1 agrees at 9 bases. The germline gives CDR1 MDHEN, CDR2 SYDVKM. V dropped 6 bases and J dropped 2; count of bases not matched to a gene: 14. The CDR3 has 17 amino acids. The CDR3 region is CASSLPGTGLGTYEQYF. DNA of the CDR3: TGTGCCAGCAGCCTACCCGGGACAGGGCTGGGTACCTACGAGCAGTACTTC.

As for this clonotype: One end of the junction does not line up with germline, which may come from a read error. J is TRBJ2-1 and V is TRBV12-3 or TRBV12-4, with D perhaps TRBD2 (5 bases). The CDR3 extends over 12 amino acids. The CDR3 nucleotides are TGTGCCAGCAGTGAGGGTGGGAATGAACAGTTCTTC. Its protein product is CASSEGGNEQFF.

This clonotype was found once. Just one base apart from a much larger clone, this may be a read error. J is TRBJ2-2 and V is TRBV10-3; the D call may be TRBD1 or TRBD2 (5 bases each). Germline CDR1 is ENHRY and CDR2 is SYGVKD. V was cut by 10 bases and J by 4 bases, with 16 bases left in between. The CDR3 is 14 residues long. The CDR3 loop reads CASTGTISTGELFF. As DNA, the CDR3 is TGTGCCAGCACCGGGACGATAAGCACCGGGGAGCTGTTTTTT.

A note on this clonotype: This may arise from a read error, as a much more abundant clone is one base away. CDR3 sequence reads: CSVRVNTEAIF. The CDR3 DNA sequence: TGCAGCGTTAGGGTGAACACTGAAGCTATCTTT. This chain joins TRBV29-1 and TRBJ1-1; D is unclear. The CDR3 covers 11 residues. Germline CDR1 reads SQVTM; CDR2 reads ANQGSEA.

Worth noting for this clonotype: A much more abundant neighbour one base away suggests this may be a read error. CDR3 loop: CAISDARGKYGGYTF. Written as DNA, the CDR3 is TGTGCCATCAGTGACGCCAGGGGCAAGTACGGTGGCTACACCTTC. The V gene is TRBV10-3, the J gene TRBJ1-2; perhaps TRBD1 as D (6 bases). Germline CDR1 is ENHRY and CDR2 is SYGVKD. This CDR3 is built from 15 residues. V dropped 3 bases and J dropped 7 bases, with 18 bases sitting between them.

Turning to this clonotype: This CDR3 is missing its conserved last phenylalanine or tryptophan, likely due to a read error. The chain carries TRBV11-2 and TRBJ2-1; a possible D gene is TRBD1 (5 bases). Germline CDR1 is SGHAT and CDR2 is FQNNGV. The CDR3 runs 14 residues. In DNA, the CDR3 is TGTGCCAGCTCCAACGGGCAGGGCCACAATGAACAGTTCTAC. It codes for CASSNGQGHNEQFY.

This clonotype was observed a handful of times. A read error may explain this, as a much larger clone is one base away. CDR3: CASRRIGQGRDERYF. CDR3 coding DNA: TGTGCCAGCAGAAGGATAGGACAGGGAAGAGACGAGCGGTACTTC. V and J are TRBV6-1 and TRBJ2-7; the match to TRBD1 covers 8 bases. In germline, CDR1 is MNHNS, CDR2 SASEGT. There are 15 residues in the CDR3.

This clonotype has a handful of counts. Here the CDR3 reads CASTLASYNEQFF. In nucleotides, the CDR3 is TGTGCCAGCACTCTAGCGTCCTACAATGAGCAGTTCTTC. This rearrangement joins TRBV7-9 to TRBJ2-1; the D gene is possibly TRBD2 (6 bases). The CDR3 runs to 13 residues. Trimming took 7 bases from V and 1 from J, leaving 8 bases between them. Germline V gene lookup returns CDR1 SEHNR and CDR2 FQNEAQ (reference sequence).

With regard to this clonotype: Germline is not matched at one junction end, which may reflect a read error. The chain combines TRBV6-2 or TRBV6-3 with TRBJ2-7; 10 nucleotides agree with TRBD2. The CDR3 runs 15 residues. The germline CDR1 and CDR2 sequences are MNHEY and SVGEGT. CDR3 sequence: CSSSYDSSGSYEQYF. The CDR3 coding sequence is TGTTCCAGCAGTTACGATTCTAGCGGGAGTTACGAGCAGTACTTC.

About this clonotype itself: One junction end disagrees with the germline gene, perhaps due to a read error. V and J are TRBV10-2 and TRBJ1-2; D remains ambiguous. The CDR3 loop spans 13 amino acids. Germline loops: CDR1 WSHSY, CDR2 SAAADI. CDR3 amino acids: CASSETRAYDYTF. The CDR3 bases are TGCGCCAGCAGTGAGACAAGGGCATATGACTACACCTTC.

The gene calls are TRBV28 and TRBJ2-3, with 7 bases matching TRBD1. The V segment lost 8 bases and the J segment 2 bases; nucleotides outside the gene matches: 10. Looked up from germline, CDR1 is MDHEN and CDR2 is SYDVKM. The CDR3 has 15 amino acids. The CDR3 protein is CASGDGGQFTDTQYF. DNA for the CDR3: TGTGCCAGCGGAGATGGGGGACAGTTCACAGATACGCAGTATTTT.

This chain connects TRBV6-5 to TRBJ2-1; TRBD2 agrees at 8 bases. CDR3 length: 14 residues. Germline V gene lookup returns CDR1 MNHEY and CDR2 SVGAGI. The V segment lost 2 bases and the J segment 9 bases; nucleotides outside the gene matches: 6. The DNA for the CDR3 is TGTGCCAGCAGTTACGGGAGCGGGAGAGGTGAGCAGTTCTTC. Protein sequence: CASSYGSGRGEQFF.

About this clonotype itself: A junction end diverges from the germline sequence, so it may reflect a read error. This chain links TRBV4-1 with TRBJ1-1; 8 bases align to TRBD1. Germline-derived CDR1 and CDR2 are MGHRA and YSYEKL. This CDR3 contains 13 residues. The CDR3 is CASGQGQGDEAFF. The CDR3 DNA reads as TGCGCCAGCGGCCAAGGACAGGGAGATGAAGCTTTCTTT.

Comments on this clonotype: One junction end does not reproduce the germline sequence, and a read error may be involved. The chain links TRBV7-3 to TRBJ2-1, with 8 bases identical to TRBD2. This CDR3 has 15 amino acids. In germline, CDR1 is SGHTA, CDR2 FQGTGA. CDR3 in DNA: TGTTCCAGCAGCCCCCGGGGGGGCCAGGGGAATGATCAGTTCTTC. It encodes CSSSPRGGQGNDQFF.

Regarding this clonotype: As the CDR3 is not closed by the conserved phenylalanine or tryptophan, this likely results from a read error. V gene TRBV12-3 or TRBV12-4 combines with J gene TRBJ1-5; maybe TRBD1 (5 bases). CDR3 length: 16 amino acids. In DNA form, the CDR3 reads TGCGCCAGCAGTTTCCGGGGGGGTTATAGCAATCAGCCCCAGCATTCT. It translates to CASSFRGGYSNQPQHS.

This clonotype was counted between two and nine times. An end of the junction does not agree with germline; a read error may underlie this. This chain connects TRBV6-5 to TRBJ2-2, with TRBD1 as a possible D gene (5 bases). The CDR3 contains 14 residues. Germline V gives CDR1 MNHEY, CDR2 SVGAGI. Written as DNA, the CDR3 is TGTGTCAGCAGTTACGCAGGGCCCACCGGGGAGCTGTTTTTT. Protein product: CVSSYAGPTGELFF.

Details on this clonotype: Compared with germline, one end of the junction differs, possibly owing to a read error. The CDR3 nucleotides read TGTGCCAGTAGCTTGGATATCGGCCTAGACATGGGTGAGCAGTTCTTC. Translation gives CASSLDIGLDMGEQFF. This chain links TRBV11-2 with TRBJ2-1; no definite D call. The CDR3 is 16 residues long. CDR1 and CDR2 (germline): SGHAT, FQNNGV.

Worth noting for this clonotype: The conserved closing phenylalanine or tryptophan is absent in this CDR3, likely reflecting a read error. The limits of the CDR3 on the DNA are not certain, so only TCRdb's listed CDR3 is given. The chain uses TRBV29-1 and TRBJ1-1. CDR1 is SQVTM, CDR2 ANQGSEA, per germline. The CDR3 has 13 residues if both end residues are counted. The CDR3 here is CSAAAGMNTEVFL.